This TCR beta chain is from a study of regulatory T cells in long-lasting Graves disease. The wider study: For under 3 months, newly diagnosed Graves' patients had been taking antithyroid drugs. Study-level findings and limits: Repertoires from persistent disease leaned toward TRBV28, TRBJ1-2 and TRBJ2-5. Newly diagnosed patients shared 950 to 1,000 public clonotypes; persistent patients shared approximately 2,700.

The CDR3 length is 18 residues. V shed 1 base, J shed 8 bases, and the junction held 16 bases outside the gene matches. Germline V gene data show CDR1 as MDHEN and CDR2 as SYDVKM. This clonotype appeared many times. No antigen is known for it. According to the study, TCR beta libraries were built with iRepertoire HTBI primers and CDR3-region Arm-PCR. TCRdb itself ran the multiplex PCR reads through MiXCR, one entry per CDR3 protein. This sample carries 250,000 to 400,000 distinct CDR3 sequences, more than 15% of them seen once, and the ten largest clones take roughly 40%. The time point is: newly diagnosed GD, antithyroid drugs for less than 3 months. RNA isolated from PBMCs was used to make the TCR library. Collection of peripheral blood (roughly 9.3 milliliters) was done using EDTA tubes.

The material was peripheral blood mononuclear cells (PBMCs), obtained at new diagnosis, from a patient treated with antithyroid drugs. The source is a female donor with Graves disease. This chain joins TRBV28 and TRBJ2-1; the match to TRBD2 covers 8 bases. The CDR3 DNA reads as TGTGCCAGCAGTTTATCCTCCTCCGGGACTAGGATGAGCGATGAGCAGTTCTTC. Translated, it gives CASSLSSSGTRMSDEQFF.